The TCR beta chain under discussion was sequenced for a study of OX40 agonist ivuxolimab in advanced cancers. Assay: immunoSEQ multiplex PCR; the TCRdb copy retains only in-frame clones and omits some. The sample yields 77,000 or so clones, roughly 78% seen once. Overall study results and limits: Expanded clones tended on average to be more numerous among CD8+ T cells than CD4+. Doses of 0.1 to 3.0 mg/kg were accompanied by clonal expansion of CD4+ and CD8+ blood T cells by week 6.

Notes on this clone: Its specificity is unknown.

V gave up 3 bases and J gave up 8 bases, with 8 bases separating them. This CDR3 is 11 amino acids long. Germline loops: CDR1 DFQATT, CDR2 SNEGSKA (reference sequence). The chain employs TRBV20-1 and TRBJ2-1; D is undetermined. The source is an adult with an advanced solid tumor such as melanoma, head and neck, liver or kidney cancer. This material consisted of CD4+ or CD8+ T cells sorted from blood, taken in a trial of the OX40 agonist ivuxolimab. CDR3 sequence (DNA): TGCAGTGCTAGTTTCGGAGATGAGCAGTTCTTC. Translated: CSASFGDEQFF.